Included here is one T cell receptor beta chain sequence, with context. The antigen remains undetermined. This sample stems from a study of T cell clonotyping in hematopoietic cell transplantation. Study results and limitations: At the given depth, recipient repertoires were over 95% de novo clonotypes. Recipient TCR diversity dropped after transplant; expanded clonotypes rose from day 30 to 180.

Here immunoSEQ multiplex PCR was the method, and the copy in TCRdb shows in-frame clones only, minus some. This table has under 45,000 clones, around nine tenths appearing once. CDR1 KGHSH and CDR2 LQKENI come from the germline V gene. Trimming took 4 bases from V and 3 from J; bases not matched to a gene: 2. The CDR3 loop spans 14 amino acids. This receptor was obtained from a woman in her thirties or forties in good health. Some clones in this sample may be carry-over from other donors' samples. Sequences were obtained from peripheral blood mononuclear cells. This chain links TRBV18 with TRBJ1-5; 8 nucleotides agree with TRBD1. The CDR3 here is CASSQGQVNQPQHF. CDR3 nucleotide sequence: TGTGCCAGCTCACAGGGACAGGTCAATCAGCCCCAGCATTTT.